The T cell receptor (beta chain) described here comes from a study of T-cell memory formation after mild COVID-19. General study findings and limits: CD4+ contracting clones were found mainly in CM and EM, and CD8+ ones in EMRA.

The CDR3 is 14 amino acids. V dropped 4 bases and J dropped 2 bases, with 15 bases sitting between them. Germline CDR1 DFQATT, CDR2 SNEGSKA (reference sequence). TCRdb re-derived calls from the 5' RACE reads in MiXCR, one entry per CDR3 protein. The sample lists fewer than 350,000 distinct CDR3 sequences; over 7% were seen once. This clonotype was detected many times. Its cognate antigen is unknown. The rearrangement links TRBV20-1 to TRBJ2-7; D uncertain. The sequenced sample was PBMCs or a T cell subset sorted from them (not recorded which). This TCR was recovered from a man aged 18 to 30 who had mild COVID-19 (a few samples of this study predate the infection). Cell type and time point are not known. CDR3 nucleotides: TGCAGTGCTAAAGCCACCTCGGTCGCCTACGAGCAGTACGTC. It translates to CSAKATSVAYEQYV.